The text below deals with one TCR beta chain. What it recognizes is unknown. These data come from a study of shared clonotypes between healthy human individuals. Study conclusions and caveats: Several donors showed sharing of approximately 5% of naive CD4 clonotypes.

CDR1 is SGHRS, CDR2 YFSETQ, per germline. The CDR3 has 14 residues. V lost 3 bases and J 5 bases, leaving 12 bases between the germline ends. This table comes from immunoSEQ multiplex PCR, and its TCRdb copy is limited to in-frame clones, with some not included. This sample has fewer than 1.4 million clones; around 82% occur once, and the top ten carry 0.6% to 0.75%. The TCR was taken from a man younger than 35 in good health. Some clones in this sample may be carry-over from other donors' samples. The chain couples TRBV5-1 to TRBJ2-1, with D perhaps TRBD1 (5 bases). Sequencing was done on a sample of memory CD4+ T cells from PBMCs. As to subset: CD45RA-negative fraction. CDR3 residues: CASSSSGPHNEQFF. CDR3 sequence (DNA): TGCGCCAGCAGCTCGTCAGGGCCACACAATGAGCAGTTCTTC.